The entry below gives a single T cell receptor (beta chain) sequence along with its context. What it recognizes is unknown. The PCR used 60 Vbeta and 13 Jbeta primers. In the original processing: Some 10 million of the about 80 million unique TCR beta chains counted in a later analysis were shared. Only in-frame clones appear in the TCRdb table, and some are missing; sequencing was by immunoSEQ multiplex PCR. The DNA was the basis for D and trimming; V, J and clone size are from that table. The sample contains more than 130,000 clones, more than 75% of which appear only once. This record comes from a study of cytomegalovirus exposure and HLA in healthy donors. Study background: A prior analysis found roughly 100 million unique TCR beta sequences from 150 million to 200 million T cells. Study results and caveats: The analysis excluded some indistinguishable V segments, including TRBV6-2 and TRBV6-3.

Germline values: CDR1 SGDLS, CDR2 YYNGEE. Trimming removed 6 bases from V and 0 bases from J; junction bases left unmatched: 1. This CDR3 spans 14 amino acids. The sequencing sample was made of PBMCs. The rearrangement joins TRBV9 to TRBJ2-2; TRBD2 matches 8 bases. This clonotype originated in a male donor in good health and CMV-seronegative. The CDR3 reads CASTGGANTGELFF. The DNA for the CDR3 is TGTGCCAGCACGGGGGGGGCGAACACCGGGGAGCTGTTTTTT.